This TCR beta chain is drawn from a study of blood T cells in healthy people across ages (dated by TCRdb to about 2015). Regarding the study in general: In model experiments, template switching captured roughly one uniquely barcoded TCR beta cDNA molecule for every two T cells. Age-related changes in TCR beta repertoire diversity were measured in the study by deep sequencing normalized with unique cDNA molecular identifiers. The donors were divided into four age groups: young (average 16 years), middle-aged (approximately 39), aged (62) and long-lived (roughly 82). To avoid experimental bias, donors of different ages were randomly spread across the sequencing lanes. Using the same blood draw, the study looked at two additional independent replicas of 1 million unique cDNA reads for two donors, one aged 18 to 30 and the other aged 80 or older.

The roughly 37 donors, aged 6 to 90 years, were systemically healthy Caucasian individuals from Russia. Roughly 9.5 milliliters of peripheral blood were drawn from each donor into EDTA-treated Vacutainer tubes. PBMCs were isolated by Ficoll-Paque density-gradient centrifugation, with at least 6.5 million obtained per sample. Trizol reagent was used to extract total RNA from PBMCs, with at least 6 micrograms per sample. The percentages of naive CD45RAhigh/CD27high T cells were determined by flow cytometry on a PBMC aliquot from every donor. What the research found in general, with its limitations: The long-lived group showed more naive CD4+ T cells, fewer expanded clones and increased TCR diversity than the aged group, suggesting age selection. Conclusive comparison of naive and antigen-experienced compartments was prevented by the profiling of bulk unsorted PBMCs. Observed TCR beta diversity per million T cells fell roughly linearly with age, and a significant reduction was already apparent by age roughly 40. Because the CMV infection status of the donors was unknown, age-related changes in expanded clonotypes may potentially have been confounded. Observed TCR beta diversity correlated strongly with the percentage of naive T cells measured by flow cytometry. Estimates of total diversity based on one million sequenced T cells were regarded as lower bounds and as underestimates.

Comment on this clonotype: What this receptor recognizes is not known. The sample holds no much larger clone one base away, and base qualities are not on file.

Reading from cysteine to phenylalanine, the CDR3 counts 15 amino acids. This entry keeps only the CDR3 DNA: 45 bases, framed from base 1. Clipping removes 0 bases from V and 3 bases from J, with 4 as the unmatched junction base count. The germline V gene (reference sequence) supplies CDR1 DFQATT and CDR2 SNEGSKA. Library creation used 5' RACE. Sequencing instrument: Illumina HiSeq 2500. A second PCR of about 7 to 12 cycles was run with a J-beta primer mix and a sample-barcoded 5' primer. A template-switch 5' adaptor carrying 12 random nucleotides introduced a unique molecular identifier onto each TCR beta cDNA molecule. At least 2.5 million CDR3-containing paired-end reads were obtained from each sample. First-strand cDNA synthesis was performed from all RNA using the Mint cDNA synthesis kit, with priming by a TRBC-specific oligonucleotide. Following uracil-DNA glycosylase treatment, a first 18-cycle PCR with universal primers M1SS and BC2_uni_R was performed on all cDNA. The study's processing was this. Each sample was normalized by randomly selecting 1 million high-quality reads, each carrying a distinct molecular identifier. Instead of being binned into consensus sequences, reads that shared molecular identifiers were thrown out. MiTCR, with a Q25 quality threshold and the strictest error-elimination algorithm, was used for CDR3 identification, clonotype clustering and error correction. A nonparametric unseen species model with Euler transformation was used to estimate lower-bound total TCR beta diversity. Using fastp trimming at Q25 and MiXCR clonotype assembly, TCRdb reanalyzed the public sequencing data and kept in-frame beta chains. Rows with a matching CDR3 protein are joined into one entry that keeps the most common DNA and genes. These V and J calls rely on TCRdb rather than the paper's analysis. The table for this sample lists 1,500,000 or so distinct CDR3 sequences; roughly 64% of them were counted only once. Of the sample, over 5% is held by the ten largest clones.

Sequencing was done on a sample of blood. This TCR derives from a man between 18 and 35 years old in good health. Rearrangement joined TRBV20-1 to TRBJ2-1, and 8 bases in between align with TRBD1. The nucleotide sequence reads TGCAGTGCTAGAGATCGAGGGACAGGCTACAATGAGCAGTTCTTC. Translation gives CSARDRGTGYNEQFF.